Listed here are 9 T cell receptor beta chains from one sample, sequenced in a study of T cells in localized non-small cell lung cancer. The assay was immunoSEQ multiplex PCR, and TCRdb's table has in-frame clones only and misses some. Of 13,000 to 15,000 clones detected, 80% to 85% appear once; the ten largest clones hold approximately 4.2%. The sequencing used peripheral blood, collected before any cancer treatment. The receptor source for this set is a female donor over 55 with stage I squamous cell lung carcinoma.

This clone was detected a few times. The chain combines TRBV28 with TRBJ1-1, with TRBD1 identical over 10 bases. V trimming: 3 bases; J trimming: 5 bases; junction bases outside the gene matches: 9. The CDR3 sequence is 16 residues long. Germline V gene lookup returns CDR1 MDHEN and CDR2 SYDVKM. CDR3 sequence: CASSFEVTGGWTEAFF. The DNA for the CDR3 is TGTGCCAGCAGTTTTGAAGTGACAGGGGGCTGGACTGAAGCTTTCTTT.

The rearrangement links TRBV5-1 to TRBJ1-2; a possible D gene is TRBD1 (6 bases). Trimming took off 2 bases at V and 6 bases at J, with 17 bases between the two ends. CDR3 length equals 15 residues. CDR1 and CDR2 (germline): SGHRS, YFSETQ. CDR3 region: CASSLNGGGADGYTF. The CDR3 bases are TGCGCCAGCAGCTTAAACGGTGGGGGCGCGGATGGCTACACCTTC.

The chain recombines TRBV7-2 with TRBJ2-5, with D hard to call. The CDR3 contains 12 residues. CDR1 is SGHTA, CDR2 FQGNSA, per germline. V dropped 2 bases and J dropped 4 bases, with 5 bases sitting between them. The CDR3 DNA reads TGTGCCAGCAGCTTATTTCCAGAGACCCAGTACTTC. Residues: CASSLFPETQYF.

The chain employs TRBV30 and TRBJ2-2; 10 nucleotides align to TRBD1. The CDR3 loop spans 16 amino acids. Unmatched junction bases numbered 9, after V lost 2 bases and J lost 6 bases. Germline-derived CDR1 and CDR2 are GTSNPN and SVGIG (reference sequence). CDR3 region: CAWSYPGTGEPGELFF. The CDR3 region has the DNA TGTGCCTGGAGTTACCCCGGGACAGGGGAGCCCGGGGAGCTGTTTTTT.

The chain has TRBV13 and TRBJ1-2, with D unclear. V was cut by 1 base and J by 4 bases, with 7 bases left in between. This CDR3 has 13 residues. CDR1 and CDR2 (germline): PRHDT, FYEKMQ (reference sequence). The CDR3 nucleotides are TGTGCCAGCAGCTTAGTCGGCATCTATGGCTACACCTTC. Residues: CASSLVGIYGYTF.

The chain links TRBV10-2 to TRBJ1-2, with D hard to call. This CDR3 region has 12 residues. Trimming pared 1 base from V and 5 bases from J, leaving 5 bases between. Per germline, CDR1 WSHSY and CDR2 SAAADI. CDR3 residues: CASSEYGYGYTF. The CDR3 DNA sequence: TGCGCCAGCAGTGAGTACGGATATGGCTACACCTTC.

The CDR3 reads CASSRSTRMERKETQYF. In DNA form, the CDR3 reads TGTGCCAGCTCACGGTCGACCCGGATGGAGAGGAAAGAGACCCAGTACTTC. This chain connects TRBV18 to TRBJ2-5, with D uncertain. CDR3 length: 17 residues. V gave up 4 bases and J gave up 3 bases, with 21 bases separating them. In germline, CDR1 is KGHSH, CDR2 LQKENI.

This rearrangement joins TRBV5-1 to TRBJ1-5; 9 bases agree with TRBD1. The germline V gene encodes CDR1 SGHRS and CDR2 YFSETQ. Losses at the gene ends were 0 bases for V and 5 bases for J; bases not matched to a gene: 0. The CDR3 has 14 residues. The CDR3 sequence is CASSLGTGDQPQHF. The CDR3 DNA reads TGCGCCAGCAGCTTGGGGACAGGGGATCAGCCCCAGCATTTT. The whole variable domain, filled in from reference TRBV5-1 and TRBJ1-5, reads KAGVTQTPRYLIKTRGQQVTLSCSPISGHRSVSWYQQTPGQGLQFLFEYFSETQRNKGNFPGRFSGRQFSNSRSEMNVSTLELGDSALYLCASSLGTGDQPQHFGDGTRLSIL.

The CDR3 DNA is TGTGCCAGCAGCCCCCGACAGGTGAACACTGAAGCTTTCTTT. Amino acids: CASSPRQVNTEAFF. The rearrangement joins TRBV7-2 to TRBJ1-1, with D possibly matching TRBD1 (6 bases). Between the trimmed V and J ends, which lost 5 bases and 0 bases, there was a span of 10 bases. Germline loops: CDR1 SGHTA, CDR2 FQGNSA. The CDR3 consists of 14 residues. Drawing the rest from reference TRBV7-2 and TRBJ1-1, the complete variable domain is GAGVSQSPSNKVTEKGKDVELRCDPISGHTALYWYRQSLGQGLEFLIYFQGNSAPDKSGLPSDRFSAERTGGSVSTLTIQRTQQEDSAVYLCASSPRQVNTEAFFGQGTRLTVV.